This is a list of T cell receptor beta chains from one sample in a study of blood T cell repertoires in COVID-19. Produced via immunoSEQ multiplex PCR; TCRdb's table is partial and in-frame only. The data contain fewer than 200,000 clones, 82% of them singletons. Material: PBMCs or T cells enriched from blood (not recorded which). These receptors came from a man in his 60s who had recovered from COVID-19. CDR3s include the opening cysteine and the closing phenylalanine or tryptophan. D genes are given only for firm matches. The size field is filled for only some rows; it gives once, few, many or a size class.

v_call	clone_size	cdr3_length	j_call	d_call	cdr3_nt	cdr3_aa
TRBV5-1	.	17	TRBJ1-2	TRBD1	TGCGCCAGCAGCCCCGTAGGGACAGGGTTGGGAAGCTATGGCTACACCTTC	CASSPVGTGLGSYGYTF
TRBV15	.	14	TRBJ1-5	.	TGTGCCACCAGCAGAGTGGGGGGGCATCAGCCCCAGCATTTT	CATSRVGGHQPQHF
TRBV7-9	few	14	TRBJ1-2	TRBD1	TGTGCCAGCAGCTTAGCCGGACAGGAGTATGGCTACACCTTC	CASSLAGQEYGYTF
TRBV24-1	.	15	TRBJ2-6	.	TGTGCCACCTCCGGGGAGAGCTCTGGGGCCAACGTCCTGACTTTC	CATSGESSGANVLTF
TRBV15	.	17	TRBJ1-3	.	TGTGCCACCAGCAGAGATAGGCAGGGGAACTCTGGAAACACCATATATTTT	CATSRDRQGNSGNTIYF
TRBV6-1	many	18	TRBJ2-1	TRBD2	TGTGCCAGCAGTGGGATTTTAAGCGGGAGGGCAGCCTACAATGAGCAGTTCTTC	CASSGILSGRAAYNEQFF
TRBV7-9	.	16	TRBJ2-3	.	TGTGCCAGCAGCACCGGACTCCAACCTCTAGCAGATACGCAGTATTTT	CASSTGLQPLADTQYF
TRBV9	.	16	TRBJ2-6	TRBD1	TGTGCCAGCAGCGTAGGAGGGACAGTAGGGACCAACGTCCTGACTTTC	CASSVGGTVGTNVLTF
TRBV7-8	once	12	TRBJ2-1	.	TGTGCCAGCAGCCAGGAGTACAATGAGCAGTTCTTC	CASSQEYNEQFF
TRBV24-1	.	14	TRBJ2-5	TRBD2	TGTGCCACCAGTGGGGGACTAGCGGAAGAGACCCAGTACTTC	CATSGGLAEETQYF
TRBV7-2	few	13	TRBJ2-7	TRBD1	TGTGCCAGCAGCTCCAGACAGGGGTTCGAGCAGTACTTC	CASSSRQGFEQYF
TRBV28	few	12	TRBJ1-2	.	TGTGCCAGCACGACCGGGGGGTTAGGCTACACCTTC	CASTTGGLGYTF
TRBV5-1	.	15	TRBJ1-1	.	TGCGCCAGCAGCTTGGCCGAGGGAAGGAGAACTGAAGCTTTCTTT	CASSLAEGRRTEAFF
TRBV2	.	15	TRBJ1-5	TRBD1	TGTGCCAGCAGTCTATCGGGACAGGGCAATCAGCCCCAGCATTTT	CASSLSGQGNQPQHF
TRBV5-1	.	16	TRBJ1-3	.	TGCGCCAGCAGCTTGGATGGGGCGGGAGGTGGAAACACCATATATTTT	CASSLDGAGGGNTIYF
TRBV18	once	20	TRBJ2-3	TRBD2	TGTGCCAGCTCACCAGAAGGGCGGGAGTTCCTTCTTGTCCGTGCAGATACGCAGTATTTT	CASSPEGREFLLVRADTQYF
TRBV5-1	once	14	TRBJ2-3	TRBD1	TGCGCCAGCAGCAAGGGACAGGGCGCGAATACGCAGTATTTT	CASSKGQGANTQYF
TRBV24-1	.	15	TRBJ2-1	.	TGTGCCACCAGCCGTGTTACTACTTACAATGTCGAGCAGTTCTTC	CATSRVTTYNVEQFF
TRBV7-8	.	15	TRBJ1-4	TRBD1	TGTGCCAGCAGCCTACAGGGGCGCATAGAAGAAAAACTGTTTTTT	CASSLQGRIEEKLFF
TRBV30	.	17	TRBJ2-3	.	TGTGCCTGGAGTGCCTCACGGAGTAGCCTTAGCACAGATACGCAGTATTTT	CAWSASRSSLSTDTQYF
TRBV14	.	15	TRBJ1-4	.	TGTGCCAGCAGCCAAGTCGGGAGATGGGATGAAAAACTGTTTTTT	CASSQVGRWDEKLFF
TRBV24-1	.	11	TRBJ2-1	.	TGTGCCACCAGTGACATGTATGAGCAGTTCTTC	CATSDMYEQFF
TRBV4-1	.	13	TRBJ1-6	TRBD1	TGCGCCAGCAGCAGGACAGGTACGTCACCCCTCCACTTT	CASSRTGTSPLHF
TRBV20-1	.	12	TRBJ1-1	.	TGCAGTGCTAGTCGCGGGAACACTGAAGCTTTCTTT	CSASRGNTEAFF
TRBV5-1	.	15	TRBJ2-7	.	TGCGCCAGCAGCTTGGATCGCGGATTCTCCTACGAGCAGTACTTC	CASSLDRGFSYEQYF
TRBV2	once	14	TRBJ1-2	.	TGTGCCAGCAGGGGGGCAGCCCCTGTAGGTGGCTACACCTTC	CASRGAAPVGGYTF
TRBV28	.	13	TRBJ2-3	.	TGTGCCAGCAGTTTAGGAGACAGAGATACGCAGTATTTT	CASSLGDRDTQYF
TRBV7-2	.	15	TRBJ1-6	.	TGTGCCAGCAGCCCAGTCCGACAGGCGAATTCACCCCTCCACTTT	CASSPVRQANSPLHF
TRBV3-1/TRBV3-2	.	16	TRBJ1-5	.	TGTGCCAGCAGCAAAGGAACAGGGTGGGGCGATCAGCCCCAGCATTTT	CASSKGTGWGDQPQHF
TRBV12-3/TRBV12-4	once	13	TRBJ1-2	TRBD1	TGTGCCAGCAGCCCCGACAGGGGCTATGGCTACACCTTC	CASSPDRGYGYTF
TRBV5-4	.	14	TRBJ2-7	TRBD2	TGTGCCAGCAGCTTGGTCGGGACTAGCCGCGAGCAGTACTTC	CASSLVGTSREQYF
TRBV6-5	.	13	TRBJ1-5	TRBD1	TGTGCCAGCGTTGGACAGGTCAATCAGCCCCAGCATTTT	CASVGQVNQPQHF
TRBV11-3	.	15	TRBJ2-5	TRBD2	TGTGCCAGCAGCTTAGGGGAGGGGAGACAAGAGACCCAGTACTTC	CASSLGEGRQETQYF
TRBV5-4	.	16	TRBJ2-1	TRBD2	TGTGCCAGCAGCTCGGGACTAGCGGGAGAGCGCAATGAGCAGTTCTTC	CASSSGLAGERNEQFF
TRBV28	.	14	TRBJ2-5	.	TGTGCCAGCAGTCCTTTACAGGGCCAAGAGACCCAGTACTTC	CASSPLQGQETQYF
TRBV6-2/TRBV6-3	.	16	TRBJ1-6	TRBD1	TGTGCCAGCAGTTACTCCGTGACAGGGGTAGATTCACCCCTCCACTTT	CASSYSVTGVDSPLHF
TRBV28	.	12	TRBJ1-1	.	TGTGCCAGCAGTTTACCCTCGACTGAAGCTTTCTTT	CASSLPSTEAFF
TRBV6-5	.	13	TRBJ1-1	.	TGTGCCAGCAGCCCCCGACAGTACACTGAAGCTTTCTTT	CASSPRQYTEAFF
TRBV12-5	.	15	TRBJ2-3	TRBD1	TGTGCTAGTGGTTTGACAGGGGGAAGCACAGATACGCAGTATTTT	CASGLTGGSTDTQYF
TRBV14	.	11	TRBJ2-7	.	TGTGCCAGCAGCCAACTTTACGAGCAGTACTTC	CASSQLYEQYF
TRBV7-3	.	16	TRBJ1-2	.	TGTGCCAGCAGCCCAGGGACACAGGCTATACACAATGGCTACACCTTC	CASSPGTQAIHNGYTF
TRBV6-1	once	20	TRBJ2-1	TRBD2	TGTGCCAGCAGTGAAGCGAGGGGACTAGCGGGATCGGTAGTCTACAATGAGCAGTTCTTC	CASSEARGLAGSVVYNEQFF
TRBV7-3	.	15	TRBJ2-2	TRBD1	TGTGCCAGCAGCCGGGACAGGGTACGAACCGGGGAGCTGTTTTTT	CASSRDRVRTGELFF
TRBV28	few	11	TRBJ1-1	.	TGTGCCAGCAGTTTTGCCGCTGGCGCTTTCTTT	CASSFAAGAFF
TRBV5-1	.	15	TRBJ2-5	TRBD2	TGCGCCAGCAGCTTCTCTAGCGGGAGCCGGGAGACCCAGTACTTC	CASSFSSGSRETQYF
TRBV5-1	.	14	TRBJ2-7	TRBD2	TGCGCCAGCAGCACCGGACTAGCGGGAGCCGAGCAGTACTTC	CASSTGLAGAEQYF
TRBV24-1	once	14	TRBJ2-2	TRBD1	TGTGCCACCATGGGACAGGGCCGCACCGGGGAGCTGTTTTTT	CATMGQGRTGELFF
TRBV30	once	13	TRBJ1-1	TRBD1	TGTGCCTGGACCGGACAGGCGAACACTGAAGCTTTCTTT	CAWTGQANTEAFF
TRBV5-6	.	14	TRBJ1-2	TRBD1	TGTGCCAGCAGCTTGGAACAGGGGGCGCGAGGCTACACCTTC	CASSLEQGARGYTF
TRBV7-9	.	17	TRBJ1-5	.	TGTGCCAGCAGCTTAGGCGCAGGAAGCCCGGCGGGTCAGCCCCAGCATTTT	CASSLGAGSPAGQPQHF
TRBV21-1	.	17	TRBJ2-3	.	TGTGCCAGCAGCAAAAGCCCAGCGGGGGGCTCCGCAGATACGCAGTATTTT	CASSKSPAGGSADTQYF
TRBV10-3	.	17	TRBJ1-3	.	TGTGCCATCAGTGATTCCCTGACAGGAACCTCTGGAAACACCATATATTTT	CAISDSLTGTSGNTIYF
TRBV28	.	14	TRBJ2-1	.	TGTGCCAGCAGGCCCCCAGGCTCCTACAATGAGCAGTTCTTC	CASRPPGSYNEQFF
TRBV14	few	13	TRBJ2-7	.	TGTGCCAGCGGAATACAGATTTTGGGCGAGCAGTACTTC	CASGIQILGEQYF
TRBV2	.	13	TRBJ1-4	.	TGTGCCAGCAGTCGGGACACAAATGAAAAACTGTTTTTT	CASSRDTNEKLFF